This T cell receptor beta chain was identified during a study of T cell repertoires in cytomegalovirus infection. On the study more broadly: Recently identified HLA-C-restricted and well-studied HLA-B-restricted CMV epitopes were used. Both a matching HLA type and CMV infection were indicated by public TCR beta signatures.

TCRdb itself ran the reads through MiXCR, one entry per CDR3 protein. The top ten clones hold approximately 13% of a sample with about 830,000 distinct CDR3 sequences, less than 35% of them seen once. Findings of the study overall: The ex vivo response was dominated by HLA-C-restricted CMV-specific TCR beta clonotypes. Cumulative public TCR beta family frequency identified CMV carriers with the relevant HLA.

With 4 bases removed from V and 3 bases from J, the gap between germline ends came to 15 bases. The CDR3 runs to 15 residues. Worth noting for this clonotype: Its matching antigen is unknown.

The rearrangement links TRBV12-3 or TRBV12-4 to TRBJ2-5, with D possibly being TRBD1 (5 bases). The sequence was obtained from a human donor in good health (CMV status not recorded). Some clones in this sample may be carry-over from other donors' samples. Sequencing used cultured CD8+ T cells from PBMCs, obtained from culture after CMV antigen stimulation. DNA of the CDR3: TGTGCCAGCAGTTCGTACGAATCAGGGAAAGAGACCCAGTACTTC. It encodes CASSSYESGKETQYF.